These 24 T cell receptor beta chains came from one sample sequenced in a study of blood T cell repertoires in COVID-19. Libraries were prepared by immunoSEQ multiplex PCR; TCRdb keeps only in-frame clonotypes and omits some of them. The data hold around 180,000 clones, with approximately 87% observed a single time. Sequencing was done on a sample of peripheral blood. Receptors were obtained from a man aged 35 to 55 with active or convalescent COVID-19.

This sequence joins TRBV10-1 and TRBJ1-2; 7 bases align to TRBD1. CDR3 length equals 14 residues. CDR1 and CDR2 from the germline V gene are WNHNN and SYGVQD (reference sequence). J lost 7 bases, V lost 3 bases, and 8 bases had no gene match. The CDR3 DNA reads TGCGCCAGCAGTGAAGGGACAGCTGTTGGTGGCTACACCTTC. Its protein is CASSEGTAVGGYTF.

The sample holds one count of this clone. CDR3 sequence (DNA): TGCGCCAGCAGACTAGCGGGGAAAGATACGCAGTATTTT. Translation gives CASRLAGKDTQYF. This chain links TRBV5-1 with TRBJ2-3; TRBD2 aligns across 10 bases. Losses at the gene ends were 5 bases for V and 5 bases for J; bases not matched to a gene: 2. Germline values: CDR1 SGHRS, CDR2 YFSETQ. This CDR3 has 13 residues.

J is TRBJ1-1 and V is TRBV5-4; 9 bases are a match to TRBD1. In germline, CDR1 is SGHNT, CDR2 YYREEE (reference sequence). J was trimmed by 0 bases and V by 4 bases; bases with no gene match: 7. The CDR3 is 16 residues long. The CDR3 sequence is CASSRRTGVMNTEAFF. CDR3 DNA: TGTGCCAGCAGCAGAAGGACAGGGGTTATGAACACTGAAGCTTTCTTT. The entire variable domain, with the rest obtained from reference TRBV5-4 and TRBJ1-1, is as follows: ETGVTQSPTHLIKTRGQQVTLRCSSQSGHNTVSWYQQALGQGPQFIFQYYREEENGRGNFPPRFSGLQFPNYSSELNVNALELDDSALYLCASSRRTGVMNTEAFFGQGTRLTVV.

The sample holds one count of this clone. The chain is built from TRBV18 and TRBJ1-5, with no clear D. Germline values: CDR1 KGHSH, CDR2 LQKENI. This CDR3 comprises 15 residues. The ends were cut back, 3 bases at V and 1 base at J, with 10 bases in the middle. The CDR3 DNA sequence: TGTGCCAGCTCACCGCCTGGAGGGAGCAATCAGCCCCAGCATTTT. Its protein is CASSPPGGSNQPQHF.

This chain connects TRBV3-1 (or the pseudogene TRBV3-2) to TRBJ2-2, with 7 bases that match TRBD1. The V gene's germline CDR1 is LGHDT and CDR2 YNNKEL (reference sequence). CDR3 length: 17 residues. J was trimmed by 2 bases and V by 0 bases; bases with no gene match: 6. CDR3 in amino acids: CASSQDRYRGNTGELFF. CDR3 nucleotides: TGTGCCAGCAGCCAAGATCGATACAGGGGTAACACCGGGGAGCTGTTTTTT.

Only a few counts were recorded for this clone. The rearrangement links TRBV7-2 to TRBJ2-2; TRBD2 aligns across 12 bases. Germline CDR1 SGHTA, CDR2 FQGNSA. CDR3 length: 14 amino acids. V trimming: 4 bases; J trimming: 6 bases; junction bases outside the gene matches: 0. In DNA, the CDR3 is TGTGCCAGCAGCTCTAGCGGGGGGGCCGGGGAGCTGTTTTTT. It codes for CASSSSGGAGELFF.

Regarding this clone: This CDR3 is also generated by other DNA sequences in the sample. The chain is built from TRBV30 and TRBJ2-5; the match to TRBD2 covers 14 bases. The length of the CDR3 is 17 residues. V lost 0 bases, J lost 2 bases, and 5 bases stayed unmatched. Per germline, CDR1 GTSNPN and CDR2 SVGIG (reference sequence). The CDR3 reads CAWSVRRTSGGQETQYF. Here the CDR3 DNA reads TGTGCCTGGAGTGTAAGGCGGACTAGCGGGGGGCAAGAGACCCAGTACTTC. The full variable domain, in which reference TRBV30 and TRBJ2-5 provide the parts outside the CDR3, is SQTIHQWPATLVQPVGSPLSLECTVEGTSNPNLYWYRQAAGRGLQLLFYSVGIGQISSEVPQNLSASRPQDRQFILSSKKLLLSDSGFYLCAWSVRRTSGGQETQYFGPGTRLLVL.

The chain recombines TRBV6-1 with TRBJ1-6; 9 positions match TRBD1. The CDR3 consists of 17 residues. Germline loops: CDR1 MNHNS, CDR2 SASEGT. V shed 3 bases, J shed 4 bases, and the junction held 7 bases outside the gene matches. The CDR3 spells CASSDGTGSLYNSPLHF. CDR3 DNA: TGTGCCAGCAGTGACGGGACAGGGTCCCTTTATAATTCACCCCTCCACTTT.

The table lists this clone with a few counts. V is TRBV6-5 and J is TRBJ1-1; 8 nucleotides agree with TRBD1. The CDR3 is 13 amino acids. Trimming at V came to 7 bases and at J to 8 bases, leaving 9 bases not matched to a gene. CDR1 is MNHEY and CDR2 is SVGAGI in the germline V gene. CDR3 region: CASISRQGWEAFF. Written as DNA, the CDR3 is TGTGCCAGCATTAGCCGACAGGGGTGGGAAGCTTTCTTT.

The V and J genes are TRBV28 and TRBJ1-1; the D is unclear. Trimming took off 7 bases at V and 1 base at J, with 7 bases between the two ends. CDR1 and CDR2 from the germline V gene are MDHEN and SYDVKM. This CDR3 comprises 12 residues. The CDR3 region is CASITANTEAFF. The CDR3 nucleotides are TGTGCCAGCATAACAGCGAACACTGAAGCTTTCTTT. The full variable domain, in which reference TRBV28 and TRBJ1-1 provide the parts outside the CDR3, is DVKVTQSSRYLVKRTGEKVFLECVQDMDHENMFWYRQDPGLGLRLIYFSYDVKMKEKGDIPEGYSVSREKKERFSLILESASTNQTSMYLCASITANTEAFFGQGTRLTVV.

This sequence joins TRBV11-2 and TRBJ2-5; D ambiguous. The CDR3 spans 13 residues. Trimming cost V 4 bases and J 4 bases, with 10 bases left between them. The V gene's germline CDR1 is SGHAT and CDR2 FQNNGV. CDR3: CASSSQLRETQYF. The DNA of the CDR3 is TGTGCCAGCAGCTCCCAACTCCGAGAGACCCAGTACTTC. Based on the CDR3 plus reference TRBV11-2 and TRBJ2-5, the full variable domain is EAGVAQSPRYKIIEKRQSVAFWCNPISGHATLYWYQQILGQGPKLLIQFQNNGVVDDSQLPKDRFSAERLKGVDSTLKIQPAKLEDSAVYLCASSSQLRETQYFGPGTRLLVL.

This chain uses TRBV2 with TRBJ1-1, with 7 bases lining up with TRBD1. CDR1 is SNHLY, CDR2 FYNNEI, per germline. Germline trimming cut 1 base from V and 0 bases from J; bases unmatched to any gene: 11. The CDR3 contains 18 residues. In DNA, the CDR3 is TGTGCCAGCAGTGAAGGGGTTCGGGCAGGGGGTCTGAACACTGAAGCTTTCTTT. Translation gives CASSEGVRAGGLNTEAFF.

The rearrangement joins TRBV18 to TRBJ1-3; 8 bases fit TRBD1. The CDR3 loop spans 15 amino acids. With V trimmed by 6 bases and J by 2 bases, 6 bases remained unmatched. Looked up from germline, CDR1 is KGHSH and CDR2 is LQKENI. The CDR3 DNA reads TGTGCCAGCTCCCGAGGACAGGGCGCTGGAAACACCATATATTTT. Its translation is CASSRGQGAGNTIYF.

V usage is TRBV4-2 and J usage is TRBJ1-2; no firm D call. This CDR3 has 17 amino acids. Trimming took off 0 bases at V and 0 bases at J, with 14 bases between the two ends. CDR1 is LGHNA and CDR2 is YNFKEQ in the germline V gene. The CDR3 sequence: CASSQDARVSPNYGYTF. The DNA for the CDR3 is TGTGCCAGCAGCCAAGATGCTCGGGTTTCGCCTAACTATGGCTACACCTTC.

The rearrangement joins TRBV19 to TRBJ1-6, with TRBD1 matching over 7 bases. The CDR3 sequence is 16 residues long. V lost 5 bases and J lost 4; bases outside the gene matches: 8. Germline V gene lookup returns CDR1 LNHDA and CDR2 SQIVND (reference sequence). The CDR3 DNA follows: TGTGCCAGTAGTCTTCGGGACAGTTCGTATAATTCACCCCTCCACTTT. The encoded protein is CASSLRDSSYNSPLHF.

The V gene is TRBV19, the J gene TRBJ2-3; the match to TRBD2 covers 9 bases. The CDR3 is made up of 17 amino acids. With 3 bases clipped from V and 3 bases from J, the junction kept 10 bases outside the gene matches. The germline gives CDR1 LNHDA, CDR2 SQIVND (reference sequence). Written as DNA, the CDR3 is TGTGCCAGTAGTATGCACCCTAGCGGGGTTGGAACAGATACGCAGTATTTT. This codes for CASSMHPSGVGTDTQYF. Drawing the rest from reference TRBV19 and TRBJ2-3, the complete variable domain is DGGITQSPKYLFRKEGQNVTLSCEQNLNHDAMYWYRQDPGQGLRLIYYSQIVNDFQKGDIAEGYSVSREKKESFPLTVTSAQKNPTAFYLCASSMHPSGVGTDTQYFGPGTRLTVL.

This chain links TRBV7-3 with TRBJ1-2; D is possibly TRBD1 (6 bases). V was shortened by 5 bases and J by 0 bases, with 16 bases between the two germline ends. The CDR3 is made up of 16 amino acids. Germline V gene lookup returns CDR1 SGHTA and CDR2 FQGTGA. CDR3: CASSEYDNRANYGYTF. The CDR3 DNA reads as TGTGCCAGCAGCGAATACGACAACAGGGCTAACTATGGCTACACCTTC.

CDR3 sequence (DNA): TGTGCCAGCAGCTCGGAGGGGTACACTGAAGCTTTCTTT. Protein product: CASSSEGYTEAFF. The chain couples TRBV7-2 to TRBJ1-1, with D possibly being TRBD1 (5 bases). This CDR3 region has 13 residues. Per the germline V gene, CDR1 is SGHTA and CDR2 is FQGNSA. With 4 bases removed from V and 3 bases from J, the gap between germline ends came to 9 bases.

This chain uses TRBV11-1 with TRBJ1-1; no definite D call. The V end lost 5 bases, the J end lost 3 bases, and 19 bases lay between the germline ends. Germline-derived CDR1 and CDR2 are SGHAT and FQDESV (reference sequence). The CDR3 is 16 amino acids. The CDR3 loop reads CASSAVFYGPDTEAFF. CDR3 bases: TGTGCCAGCAGCGCAGTCTTCTATGGGCCGGACACTGAAGCTTTCTTT.

CDR3 protein: CASSAPGQGGEQFF. CDR3 nucleotide sequence: TGTGCCAGCTCAGCTCCGGGACAGGGTGGTGAGCAGTTCTTC. The rearrangement links TRBV18 to TRBJ2-1; 9 bases match TRBD1. The CDR3 is made up of 14 amino acids. Germline lookup yields CDR1 KGHSH and CDR2 LQKENI. The junction had 8 bases not matched to a gene; V was cut back by 5 bases and J by 9 bases.

V gene TRBV19 combines with J gene TRBJ1-5, with D maybe TRBD1 (6 bases). Germline V gene lookup returns CDR1 LNHDA and CDR2 SQIVND (reference sequence). This CDR3 is built from 13 residues. Trimming cost V 5 bases and J 3 bases, with 8 bases left between them. CDR3 in DNA: TGTGCCAGTAGTTACAGGGTCAATCAGCCCCAGCATTTT. Its translation: CASSYRVNQPQHF.

This clone occurred a few times. This chain connects TRBV4-1 to TRBJ1-1, with 9 bases that match TRBD1. CDR1 and CDR2 (germline): MGHRA, YSYEKL. V trimming: 4 bases; J trimming: 1 base; junction bases outside the gene matches: 16. The CDR3 is 19 residues long. The CDR3 sequence: CASSPSALQGARWNTEAFF. CDR3 in DNA: TGCGCCAGCAGCCCAAGCGCCTTACAGGGGGCCCGGTGGAACACTGAAGCTTTCTTT.

The V gene is TRBV6-5, the J gene TRBJ2-7, with a possible D match to TRBD2 (6 bases). CDR3 size: 15 residues. The germline V gene has CDR1 MNHEY and CDR2 SVGAGI. The V and J ends lost 2 bases and 3 bases respectively, with 14 bases between them. The CDR3 sequence is CASSYAARLVYEQYF. The CDR3 DNA reads as TGTGCCAGCAGTTACGCAGCCCGACTAGTCTACGAGCAGTACTTC.

V and J are TRBV11-2 and TRBJ1-6; D is unclear. V gave up 2 bases and J gave up 5 bases, with 4 bases separating them. From germline, CDR1 is SGHAT and CDR2 FQNNGV. The length of the CDR3 is 13 residues. CDR3 DNA: TGTGCCAGCAGCTTAACGGATAATTCACCCCTCCACTTT. Its translation: CASSLTDNSPLHF.